This T cell receptor (beta chain) is drawn from a study of OX40 agonist ivuxolimab in advanced cancers. Study information: Males comprised 70% to 85% of the group, whose mean age was 60 years (range 23 to 79). There were three patients with partial responses, one having hepatocellular carcinoma and two cutaneous melanoma. Broader study findings: Fewer expanded clones were found on average in CD4+ than in CD8+ T cells. With doses of 0.1 to 3.0 mg/kg, CD4+ and CD8+ blood T cells had undergone clonal expansion by week 6.

Concerning this clone itself: The antigen is unknown.

Produced via immunoSEQ multiplex PCR; TCRdb's table is partial and in-frame only. This table has some 110,000 clones, 93% appearing once. The CDR3 covers 14 residues. The V gene's germline CDR1 is SNHLY and CDR2 FYNNEI. With V trimmed by 3 bases and J by 6 bases, 4 bases remained unmatched. The V and J genes are TRBV2 and TRBJ2-2; TRBD2 matches at 7 bases. The specimen comprised CD4+ or CD8+ T cells sorted from blood, sampled in a trial of the OX40 agonist ivuxolimab. The clonotype was recovered from an adult with an advanced solid tumor such as melanoma, head and neck, liver or kidney cancer. CDR3 sequence reads: CASSEGGYPGELFF. As DNA, the CDR3 is TGTGCCAGCAGTGAGGGAGGGTACCCCGGGGAGCTGTTTTTT.